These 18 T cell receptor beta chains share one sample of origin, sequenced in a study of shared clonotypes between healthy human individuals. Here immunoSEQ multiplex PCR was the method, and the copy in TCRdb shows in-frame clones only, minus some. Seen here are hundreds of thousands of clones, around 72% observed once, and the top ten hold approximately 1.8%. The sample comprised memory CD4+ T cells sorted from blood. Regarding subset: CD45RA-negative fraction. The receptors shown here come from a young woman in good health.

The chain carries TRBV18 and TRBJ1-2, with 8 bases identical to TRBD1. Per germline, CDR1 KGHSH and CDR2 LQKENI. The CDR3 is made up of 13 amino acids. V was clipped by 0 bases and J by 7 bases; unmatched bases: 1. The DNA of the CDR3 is TGTGCCAGCTCACCACCGGGACAGGTTGGCTACACCTTC. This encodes CASSPPGQVGYTF.

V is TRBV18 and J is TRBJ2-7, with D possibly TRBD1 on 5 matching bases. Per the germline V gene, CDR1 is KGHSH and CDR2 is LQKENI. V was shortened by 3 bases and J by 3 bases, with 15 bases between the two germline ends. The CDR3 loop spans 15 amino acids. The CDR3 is CASSPPDSRNYEQYF. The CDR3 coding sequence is TGTGCCAGCTCACCCCCAGACAGTAGGAACTACGAGCAGTACTTC.

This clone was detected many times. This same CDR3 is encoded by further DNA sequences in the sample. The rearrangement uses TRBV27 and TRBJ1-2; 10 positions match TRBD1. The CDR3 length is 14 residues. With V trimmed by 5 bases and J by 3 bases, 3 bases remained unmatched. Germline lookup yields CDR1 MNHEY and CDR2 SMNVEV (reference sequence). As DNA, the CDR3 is TGTGCCAGCAGTCCCGGGACAGGGGACTATGGCTACACCTTC. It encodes CASSPGTGDYGYTF.

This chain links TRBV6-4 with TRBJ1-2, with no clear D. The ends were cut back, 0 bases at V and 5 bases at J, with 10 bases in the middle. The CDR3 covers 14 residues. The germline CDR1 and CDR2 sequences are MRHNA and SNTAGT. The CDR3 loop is CASSDSPGTYGYTF. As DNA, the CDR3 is TGTGCCAGCAGTGACTCGCCGGGAACTTATGGCTACACCTTC.

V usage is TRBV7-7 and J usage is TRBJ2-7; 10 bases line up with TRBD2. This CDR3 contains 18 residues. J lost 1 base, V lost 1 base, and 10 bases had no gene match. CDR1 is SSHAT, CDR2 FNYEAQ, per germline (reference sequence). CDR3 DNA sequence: TGTGCCAGCAGCTTAGTTGGGTTACTAGCGGGGTTATCCTACGAGCAGTACTTC. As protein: CASSLVGLLAGLSYEQYF.

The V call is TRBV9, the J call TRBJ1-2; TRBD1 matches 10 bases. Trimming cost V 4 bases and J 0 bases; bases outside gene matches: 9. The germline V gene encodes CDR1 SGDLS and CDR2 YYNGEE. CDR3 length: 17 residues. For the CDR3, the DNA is TGTGCCAGCAGCACAAGGACAGGGGGAGGCGCTAACTATGGCTACACCTTC. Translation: CASSTRTGGGANYGYTF.

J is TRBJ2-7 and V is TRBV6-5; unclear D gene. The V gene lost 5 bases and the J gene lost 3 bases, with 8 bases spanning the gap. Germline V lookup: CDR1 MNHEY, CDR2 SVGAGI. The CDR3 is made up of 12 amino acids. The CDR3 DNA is TGTGCCAGCAGTGCGACGGACTACGAGCAGTACTTC. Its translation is CASSATDYEQYF.

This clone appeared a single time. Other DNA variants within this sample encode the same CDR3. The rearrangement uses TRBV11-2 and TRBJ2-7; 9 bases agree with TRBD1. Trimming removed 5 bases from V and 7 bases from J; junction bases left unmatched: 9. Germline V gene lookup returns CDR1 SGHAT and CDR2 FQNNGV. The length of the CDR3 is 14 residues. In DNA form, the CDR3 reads TGTGCCAGCAGCCTACAGGGGGCCTTAGGGGAGCAGTACTTC. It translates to CASSLQGALGEQYF.

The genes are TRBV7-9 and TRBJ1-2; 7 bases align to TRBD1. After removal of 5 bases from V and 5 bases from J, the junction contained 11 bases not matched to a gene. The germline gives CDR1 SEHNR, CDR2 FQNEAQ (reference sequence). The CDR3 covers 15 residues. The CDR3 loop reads CASSLTGISWYGYTF. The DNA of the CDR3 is TGTGCCAGCAGCCTGACAGGGATCTCGTGGTATGGCTACACCTTC.

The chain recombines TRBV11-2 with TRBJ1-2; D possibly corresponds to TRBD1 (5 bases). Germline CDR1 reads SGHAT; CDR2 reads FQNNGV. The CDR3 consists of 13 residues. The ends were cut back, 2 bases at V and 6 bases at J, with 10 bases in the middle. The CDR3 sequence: CASSLQGSHGYTF. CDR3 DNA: TGTGCCAGCAGCTTACAGGGATCCCATGGCTACACCTTC.

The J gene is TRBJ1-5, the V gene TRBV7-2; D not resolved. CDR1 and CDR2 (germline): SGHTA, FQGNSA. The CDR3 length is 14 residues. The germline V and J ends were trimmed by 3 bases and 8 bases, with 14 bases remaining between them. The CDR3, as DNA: TGTGCCAGCAGCTTGAGACGGCTTCGGGAGCCCCAGCATTTT. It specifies CASSLRRLREPQHF.

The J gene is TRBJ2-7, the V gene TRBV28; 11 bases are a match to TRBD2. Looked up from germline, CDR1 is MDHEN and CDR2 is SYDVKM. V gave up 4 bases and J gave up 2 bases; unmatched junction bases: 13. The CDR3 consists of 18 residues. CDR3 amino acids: CASSSPRLAGPSAYEQYF. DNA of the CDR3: TGTGCCAGCAGTTCCCCCCGACTAGCGGGACCTTCGGCCTACGAGCAGTACTTC.

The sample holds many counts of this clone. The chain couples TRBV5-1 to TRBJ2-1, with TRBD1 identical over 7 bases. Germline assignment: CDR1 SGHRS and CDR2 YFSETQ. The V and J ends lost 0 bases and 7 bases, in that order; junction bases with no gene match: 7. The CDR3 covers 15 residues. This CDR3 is CASSLAGTVRNEQFF. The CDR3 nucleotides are TGCGCCAGCAGCTTGGCCGGGACAGTCAGGAATGAGCAGTTCTTC.

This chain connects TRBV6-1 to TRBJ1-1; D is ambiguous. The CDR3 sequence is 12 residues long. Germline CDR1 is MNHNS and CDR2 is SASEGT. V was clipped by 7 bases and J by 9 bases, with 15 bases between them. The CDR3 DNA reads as TGTGCCAGCAATGGTGGGGAGACCCAAGCTTTCTTT. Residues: CASNGGETQAFF.

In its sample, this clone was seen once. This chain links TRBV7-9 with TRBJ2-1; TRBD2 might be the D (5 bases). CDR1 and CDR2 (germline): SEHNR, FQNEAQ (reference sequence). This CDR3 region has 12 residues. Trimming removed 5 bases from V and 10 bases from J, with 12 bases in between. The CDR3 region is CASSPGSGEQFF. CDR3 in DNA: TGTGCCAGCAGCCCCGGGTCGGGGGAGCAGTTCTTC. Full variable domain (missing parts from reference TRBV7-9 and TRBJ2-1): DTGVSQNPRHKITKRGQNVTFRCDPISEHNRLYWYRQTLGQGPEFLTYFQNEAQLEKSRLLSDRFSAERPKGSFSTLEIQRTEQGDSAMYLCASSPGSGEQFFGPGTRLTVL.

The CDR3 DNA reads as TGTGCCAGCCAAAATCGGCAGGATAATCAGCCCCAGCATTTT. Its protein product is CASQNRQDNQPQHF. The chain employs TRBV6-5 and TRBJ1-5; the D is unclear. Trimming pared 8 bases from V and 4 bases from J, leaving 15 bases between. Germline assignment: CDR1 MNHEY and CDR2 SVGAGI. CDR3 length equals 14 residues.

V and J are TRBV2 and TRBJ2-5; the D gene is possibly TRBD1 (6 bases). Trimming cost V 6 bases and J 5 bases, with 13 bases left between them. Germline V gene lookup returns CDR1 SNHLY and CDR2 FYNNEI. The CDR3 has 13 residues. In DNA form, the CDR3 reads TGTGCCAGCAGCACAGGGTCCGGGGAGACCCAGTACTTC. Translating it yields CASSTGSGETQYF.

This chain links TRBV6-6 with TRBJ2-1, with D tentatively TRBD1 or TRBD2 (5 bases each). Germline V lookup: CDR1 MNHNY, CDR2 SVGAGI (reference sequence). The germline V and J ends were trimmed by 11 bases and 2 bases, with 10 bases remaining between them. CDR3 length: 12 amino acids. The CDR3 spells CASRGAYNEQFF. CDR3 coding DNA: TGTGCCTCGAGGGGCGCCTACAATGAGCAGTTCTTC.